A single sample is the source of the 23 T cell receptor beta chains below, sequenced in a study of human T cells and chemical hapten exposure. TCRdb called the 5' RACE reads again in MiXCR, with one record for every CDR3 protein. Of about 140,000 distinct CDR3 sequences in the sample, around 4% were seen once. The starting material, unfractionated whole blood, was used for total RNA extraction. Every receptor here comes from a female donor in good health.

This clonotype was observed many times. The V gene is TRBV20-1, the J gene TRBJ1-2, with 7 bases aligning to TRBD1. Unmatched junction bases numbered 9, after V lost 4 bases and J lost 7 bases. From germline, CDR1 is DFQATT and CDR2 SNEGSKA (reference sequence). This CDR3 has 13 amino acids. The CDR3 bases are TGCAGTGCTAAACAGGGGCCCGATTGTGGCTACACCTTC. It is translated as CSAKQGPDCGYTF.

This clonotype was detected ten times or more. CDR3 nucleotide sequence: TGTGCCAGCAGTCCGTCGGACAGGGTTAACCAAGAGACCCAGTACTTC. It is translated as CASSPSDRVNQETQYF. The chain joins TRBV12-3 or TRBV12-4 to TRBJ2-5; 8 bases are shared with TRBD1. J lost 0 bases, V lost 5 bases, and 8 bases had no gene match. The CDR3 totals 16 residues.

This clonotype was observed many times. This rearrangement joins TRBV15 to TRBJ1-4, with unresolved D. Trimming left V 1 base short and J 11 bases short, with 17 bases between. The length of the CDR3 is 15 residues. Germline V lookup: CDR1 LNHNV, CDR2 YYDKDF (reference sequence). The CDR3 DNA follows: TGTGCCACCAGCAGAGCTGAGGGTGGGCCGGACAAACTGTTTTTT. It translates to CATSRAEGGPDKLFF. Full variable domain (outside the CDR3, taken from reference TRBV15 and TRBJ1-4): DAMVIQNPRYQVTQFGKPVTLSCSQTLNHNVMYWYQQKSSQAPKLLFHYYDKDFNNEADTPDNFQSRRPNTSFCFLDIRSPGLGDTAMYLCATSRAEGGPDKLFFGSGTQLSVL.

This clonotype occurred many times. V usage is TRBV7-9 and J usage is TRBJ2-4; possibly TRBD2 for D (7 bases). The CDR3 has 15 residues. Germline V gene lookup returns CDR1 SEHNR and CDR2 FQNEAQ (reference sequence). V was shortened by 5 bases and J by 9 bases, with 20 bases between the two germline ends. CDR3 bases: TGTGCCAGCAGCCCCGAGGGGGGGCGGAGTGGCATTCAGTACTTC. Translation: CASSPEGGRSGIQYF.

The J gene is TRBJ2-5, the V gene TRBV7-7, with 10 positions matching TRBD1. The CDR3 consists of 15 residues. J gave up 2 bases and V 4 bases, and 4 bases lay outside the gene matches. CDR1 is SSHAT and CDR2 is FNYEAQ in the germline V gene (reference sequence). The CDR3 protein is CASSWGQGCQETQYF. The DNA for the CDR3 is TGTGCCAGCAGCTGGGGACAGGGGTGTCAAGAGACCCAGTACTTC.

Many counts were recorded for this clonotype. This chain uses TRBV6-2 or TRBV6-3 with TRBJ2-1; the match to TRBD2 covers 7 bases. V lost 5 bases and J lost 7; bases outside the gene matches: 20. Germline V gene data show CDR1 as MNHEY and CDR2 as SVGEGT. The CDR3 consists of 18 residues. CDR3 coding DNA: TGTGCCAGCAGTACCTACGCCCCGCGGGAGACCCTAGGGAATGAGCAGTTCTTC. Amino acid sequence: CASSTYAPRETLGNEQFF.

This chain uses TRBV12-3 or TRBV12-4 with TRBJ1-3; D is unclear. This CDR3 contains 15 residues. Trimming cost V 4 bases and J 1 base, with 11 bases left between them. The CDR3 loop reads CASSSPSRSGNTIYF. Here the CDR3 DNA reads TGTGCCAGCAGTTCCCCGTCGAGGTCTGGAAACACCATATATTTT.

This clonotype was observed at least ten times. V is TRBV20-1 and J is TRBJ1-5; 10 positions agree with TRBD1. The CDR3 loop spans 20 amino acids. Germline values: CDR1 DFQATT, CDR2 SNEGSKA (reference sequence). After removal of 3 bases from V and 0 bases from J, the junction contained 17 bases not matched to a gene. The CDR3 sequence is CSAREPPGQGTLYSNQPQHF. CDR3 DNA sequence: TGCAGTGCTAGGGAGCCTCCGGGACAGGGGACACTATATAGCAATCAGCCCCAGCATTTT.

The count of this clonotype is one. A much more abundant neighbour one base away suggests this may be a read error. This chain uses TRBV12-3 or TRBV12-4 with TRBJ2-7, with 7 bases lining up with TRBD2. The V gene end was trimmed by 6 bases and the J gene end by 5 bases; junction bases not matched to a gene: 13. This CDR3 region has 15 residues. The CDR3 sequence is CASRLSRGETDEQYF. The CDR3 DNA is TGTGCCAGCAGGCTCTCCCGGGGGGAAACCGACGAGCAGTACTTC.

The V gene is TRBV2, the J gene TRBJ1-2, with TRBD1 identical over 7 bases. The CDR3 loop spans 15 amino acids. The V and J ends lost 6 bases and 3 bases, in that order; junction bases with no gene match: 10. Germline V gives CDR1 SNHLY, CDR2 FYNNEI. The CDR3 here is CASSKEGAQDYGYTF. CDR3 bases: TGTGCCAGCAGCAAGGAGGGGGCGCAGGACTATGGCTACACCTTC.

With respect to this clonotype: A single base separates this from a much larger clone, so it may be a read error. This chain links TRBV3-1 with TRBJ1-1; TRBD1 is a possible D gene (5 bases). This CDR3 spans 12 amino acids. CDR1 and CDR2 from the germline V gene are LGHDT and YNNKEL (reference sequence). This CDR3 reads CASSRGTVEIIF. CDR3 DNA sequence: TGTGCCAGCAGCCGGGGGACGGTTGAGATCATCTTT.

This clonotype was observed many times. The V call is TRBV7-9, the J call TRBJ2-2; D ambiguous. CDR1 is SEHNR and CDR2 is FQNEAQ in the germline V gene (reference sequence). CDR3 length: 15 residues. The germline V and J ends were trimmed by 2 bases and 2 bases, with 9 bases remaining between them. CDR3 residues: CASSLSQRNTGELFF. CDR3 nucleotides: TGTGCCAGCAGCTTATCCCAGCGAAACACCGGGGAGCTGTTTTTT.

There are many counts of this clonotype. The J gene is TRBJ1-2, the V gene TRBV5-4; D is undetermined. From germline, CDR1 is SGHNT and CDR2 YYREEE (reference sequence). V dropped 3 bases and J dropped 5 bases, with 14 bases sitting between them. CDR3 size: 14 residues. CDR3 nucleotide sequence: TGTGCCAGCAGCTCCGGTGGGGTAGGATATGGCTACACCTTC. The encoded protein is CASSSGGVGYGYTF.

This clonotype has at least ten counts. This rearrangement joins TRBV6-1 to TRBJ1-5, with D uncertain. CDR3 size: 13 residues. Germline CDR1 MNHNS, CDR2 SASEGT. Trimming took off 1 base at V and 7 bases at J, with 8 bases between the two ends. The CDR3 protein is CASSEGPDQPQHF. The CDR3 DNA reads TGTGCCAGCAGTGAAGGGCCCGACCAGCCCCAGCATTTT.

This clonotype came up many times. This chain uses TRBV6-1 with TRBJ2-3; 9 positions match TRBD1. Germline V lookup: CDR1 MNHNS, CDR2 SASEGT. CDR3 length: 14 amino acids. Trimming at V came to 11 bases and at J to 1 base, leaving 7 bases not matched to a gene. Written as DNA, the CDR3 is TGTGCCGGAAGGACAGGGGCGGGCACAGATACGCAGTATTTT. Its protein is CAGRTGAGTDTQYF.

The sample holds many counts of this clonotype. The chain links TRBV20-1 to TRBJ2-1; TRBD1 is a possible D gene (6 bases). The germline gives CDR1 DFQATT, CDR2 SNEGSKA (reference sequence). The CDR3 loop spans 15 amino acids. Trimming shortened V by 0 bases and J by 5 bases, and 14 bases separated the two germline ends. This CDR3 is CSARDLRSGDNEQFF. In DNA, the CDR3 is TGCAGTGCTAGAGATTTGAGGTCAGGGGACAATGAGCAGTTCTTC.

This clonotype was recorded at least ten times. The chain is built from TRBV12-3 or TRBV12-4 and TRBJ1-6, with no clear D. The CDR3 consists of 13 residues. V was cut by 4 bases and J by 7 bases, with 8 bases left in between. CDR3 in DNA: TGTGCCAGCAGTTGGGTTGGCAATTCACCCCTCCACTTT. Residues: CASSWVGNSPLHF.

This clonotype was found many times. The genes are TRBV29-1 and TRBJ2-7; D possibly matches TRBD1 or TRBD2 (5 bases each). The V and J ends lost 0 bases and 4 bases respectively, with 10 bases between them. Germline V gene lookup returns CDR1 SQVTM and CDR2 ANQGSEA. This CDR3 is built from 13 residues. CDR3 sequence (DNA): TGCAGCGTTGAAGATCTGGGGGAATACGAGCAGTACTTC. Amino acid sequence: CSVEDLGEYEQYF.

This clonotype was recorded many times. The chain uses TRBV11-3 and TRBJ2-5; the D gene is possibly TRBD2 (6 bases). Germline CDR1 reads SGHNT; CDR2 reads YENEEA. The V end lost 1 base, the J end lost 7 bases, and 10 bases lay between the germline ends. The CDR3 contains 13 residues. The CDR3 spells CASSLVSGATQYF. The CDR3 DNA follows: TGTGCCAGCAGCTTAGTTAGCGGAGCGACCCAGTACTTC. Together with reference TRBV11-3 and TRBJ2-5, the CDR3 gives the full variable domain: EAGVVQSPRYKIIEKKQPVAFWCNPISGHNTLYWYLQNLGQGPELLIRYENEEAVDDSQLPKDRFSAERLKGVDSTLKIQPAELGDSAVYLCASSLVSGATQYFGPGTRLLVL.

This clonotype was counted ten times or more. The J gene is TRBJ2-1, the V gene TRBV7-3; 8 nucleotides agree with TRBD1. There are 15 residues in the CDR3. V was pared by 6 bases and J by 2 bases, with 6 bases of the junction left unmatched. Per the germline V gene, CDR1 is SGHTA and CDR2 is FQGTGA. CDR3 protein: CASSQQGGPYNEQFF. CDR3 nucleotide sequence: TGTGCCAGCAGTCAACAGGGGGGACCCTACAATGAGCAGTTCTTC.

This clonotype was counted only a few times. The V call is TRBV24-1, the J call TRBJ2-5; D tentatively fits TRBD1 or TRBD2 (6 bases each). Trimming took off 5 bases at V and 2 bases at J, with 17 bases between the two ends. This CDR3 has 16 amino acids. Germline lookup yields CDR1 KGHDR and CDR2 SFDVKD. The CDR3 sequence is CATSASWGDKQETQYF. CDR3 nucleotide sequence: TGTGCCACCAGTGCTTCCTGGGGGGACAAACAAGAGACCCAGTACTTC.

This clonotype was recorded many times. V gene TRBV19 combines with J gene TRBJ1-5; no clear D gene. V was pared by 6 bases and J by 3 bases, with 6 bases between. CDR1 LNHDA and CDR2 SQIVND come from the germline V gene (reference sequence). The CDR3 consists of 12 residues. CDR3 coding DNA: TGTGCCAGTAGAAGGGTCAATCAGCCCCAGCATTTT. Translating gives CASRRVNQPQHF.

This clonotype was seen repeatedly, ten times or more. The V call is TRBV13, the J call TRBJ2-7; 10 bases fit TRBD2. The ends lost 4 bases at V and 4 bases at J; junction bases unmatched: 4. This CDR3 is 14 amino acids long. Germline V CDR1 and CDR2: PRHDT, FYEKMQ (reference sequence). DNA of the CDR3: TGTGCCAGCAGCTACGGGACTAGCGAATACGAGCAGTACTTC. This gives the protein CASSYGTSEYEQYF.